These 28 T cell receptor beta chains originate from one sample sequenced in a study of blood T cell repertoires in COVID-19 (dated by TCRdb to the early 2020s). The library was built by means of the immunoSEQ multiplex PCR assay. The table was pulled from immuneACCESS by TCRdb, which kept in-frame rearrangements only. Such tables lose some clones; where checked, under half of the loss comes from unresolved V genes, and the rest has no known cause. The sample table records about 96,000 clones; approximately 84% of these occur just once. Clones ranked in the top ten supply around a sixth of the sample. The source material was peripheral blood. The receptor source for this set is a woman aged 60 to 75 with acute or convalescent COVID-19.

In nucleotides, the CDR3 is TGTGCCAGCAGCCAATTCGGTAGCGGGGGGCCGAGCTCCTACAATGAGCAGTTCTTC. Translation gives CASSQFGSGGPSSYNEQFF. The rearrangement links TRBV4-2 to TRBJ2-1; 10 nucleotides agree with TRBD2. The V gene's germline CDR1 is LGHNA and CDR2 YNFKEQ. This CDR3 comprises 19 residues. Trimming cost V 2 bases and J 0 bases; bases outside gene matches: 10.

The chain carries TRBV5-1 and TRBJ1-1; TRBD1 agrees at 8 bases. The ends lost 4 bases at V and 4 bases at J; junction bases unmatched: 9. This CDR3 is built from 15 residues. Germline CDR1 is SGHRS and CDR2 is YFSETQ. The CDR3 bases are TGCGCCAGCAGCCTATCACAGGGGGTCGGCACTGAAGCTTTCTTT. Residues: CASSLSQGVGTEAFF.

This clone was counted only a few times. V is TRBV5-1 and J is TRBJ1-1; 9 bases fit TRBD1. J lost 5 bases, V lost 3 bases, and 8 bases had no gene match. Germline CDR1 is SGHRS and CDR2 is YFSETQ. This CDR3 is 15 amino acids long. The chain's CDR3 is CASSSSGTGMTEAFF. CDR3 bases: TGCGCCAGCAGCTCTTCCGGGACAGGGATGACTGAAGCTTTCTTT.

This sequence joins TRBV6-2 or TRBV6-3 and TRBJ1-5; 7 bases line up with TRBD1. Germline values: CDR1 MNHEY, CDR2 SVGEGT. The J segment lost 5 bases and the V segment lost 4 bases, leaving 2 bases of the junction unmatched. CDR3 length equals 13 residues. CDR3 coding DNA: TGTGCCAGCAGTTGGGGGACAGATCAGCCCCAGCATTTT. Protein product: CASSWGTDQPQHF.

This chain joins TRBV24-1 and TRBJ2-5; D may be TRBD2 (5 bases). Between the trimmed V and J ends, which lost 4 bases and 5 bases, there was a span of 22 bases. This CDR3 comprises 17 residues. The germline CDR1 and CDR2 sequences are KGHDR and SFDVKD. CDR3 amino acids: CATSDNRVSKRGETQYF. As DNA, the CDR3 is TGTGCCACCAGTGACAACCGGGTCTCTAAACGCGGGGAGACCCAGTACTTC.

The rearrangement joins TRBV6-1 to TRBJ2-1; 9 bases line up with TRBD2. V dropped 2 bases and J dropped 10; count of bases not matched to a gene: 6. Germline CDR1 is MNHNS and CDR2 is SASEGT. The CDR3 covers 14 residues. The chain's CDR3 is CASSERGLAFEQFF. The CDR3 DNA follows: TGTGCCAGCAGTGAAAGGGGACTAGCATTCGAGCAGTTCTTC.

The CDR3 DNA is TGTGCCAGCAGCAAAAGGCAAAAAGGATGGGGCGAAAGCTCCTACGAGCAGTACTTC. Its translation: CASSKRQKGWGESSYEQYF. The chain carries TRBV21-1 and TRBJ2-7; the table's D call, TRBD1, has no DNA check behind it. TRBV21-1 is termed a pseudogene. The CDR3 is made up of 19 amino acids.

The chain combines TRBV11-3 with TRBJ2-5; D not certain. V lost 3 bases and J 1 base, leaving 9 bases between the germline ends. Germline-derived CDR1 and CDR2 are SGHNT and YENEEA. This CDR3 comprises 14 residues. In DNA, the CDR3 is TGTGCCAGCAGCTTGGCGCGGATCCAAGAGACCCAGTACTTC. This encodes CASSLARIQETQYF.

The genes are TRBV7-6 and TRBJ2-5; weak D call: TRBD2 (5 bases). This CDR3 has 17 amino acids. V dropped 0 bases and J dropped 0 bases, with 14 bases sitting between them. Germline V lookup: CDR1 SGHVS, CDR2 FNYEAQ. The CDR3 bases are TGTGCCAGCAGCTTAGCAGGTGGACTTCCGTACCAAGAGACCCAGTACTTC. Translating it yields CASSLAGGLPYQETQYF.

This chain uses TRBV11-3 with TRBJ1-5, with 7 positions matching TRBD1. V lost 2 bases to trimming and J lost 4 bases; unmatched junction nucleotides: 8. Germline V gene sequence: CDR1 SGHNT, CDR2 YENEEA. The CDR3 is 16 amino acids. In DNA, the CDR3 is TGTGCCAGCAGCTTAAATCCTGGACAGGAGAATCAGCCCCAGCATTTT. It yields the protein CASSLNPGQENQPQHF.

V usage is TRBV14 and J usage is TRBJ1-2; D might be TRBD1 (5 bases). The CDR3 runs 14 residues. Germline V lookup: CDR1 SGHDN, CDR2 FVKESK. Trimming removed 0 bases at V and 7 bases at J, with 12 bases between. The CDR3 bases are TGTGCCAGCAGCCAAGATCTCAGGGTGTCTGGCTACACCTTC. This gives the protein CASSQDLRVSGYTF.

The V call is TRBV9, the J call TRBJ2-7; tentatively, D is TRBD1 (6 bases). CDR1 and CDR2 (germline): SGDLS, YYNGEE. V was trimmed by 0 bases and J by 2 bases, leaving 15 bases between them. This CDR3 comprises 16 residues. CDR3 in DNA: TGTGCCAGCAGCGTAGGCCTGTCCAGGGGAACCTACGAGCAGTACTTC. Its protein product is CASSVGLSRGTYEQYF. The variable domain in full, with the rest retrieved from reference TRBV9 and TRBJ2-7, is DSGVTQTPKHLITATGQRVTLRCSPRSGDLSVYWYQQSLDQGLQFLIQYYNGEERAKGNILERFSAQQFPDLHSELNLSSLELGDSALYFCASSVGLSRGTYEQYFGPGTRLTVT.

The chain has TRBV9 and TRBJ1-3, with 7 positions matching TRBD1. This CDR3 contains 17 residues. V dropped 1 base and J dropped 2; count of bases not matched to a gene: 9. Germline V lookup: CDR1 SGDLS, CDR2 YYNGEE. CDR3 nucleotides: TGTGCCAGCAGCGTAAATGAGGGGGCGCGAACTGGAAACACCATATATTTT. It specifies CASSVNEGARTGNTIYF. The whole variable domain, remainder taken from reference TRBV9 and TRBJ1-3, is DSGVTQTPKHLITATGQRVTLRCSPRSGDLSVYWYQQSLDQGLQFLIQYYNGEERAKGNILERFSAQQFPDLHSELNLSSLELGDSALYFCASSVNEGARTGNTIYFGEGSWLTVV.

This clone was observed a few times. The V and J genes are TRBV9 and TRBJ1-1; TRBD1 agrees at 10 bases. The germline V gene has CDR1 SGDLS and CDR2 YYNGEE. The junction had 10 bases not matched to a gene; V was cut back by 0 bases and J by 8 bases. The CDR3 is made up of 16 amino acids. The CDR3 DNA follows: TGTGCCAGCAGCGTAGCCCCTACTTGGACAGGGGGGGAAGCTTTCTTT. Its translation: CASSVAPTWTGGEAFF.

The chain uses TRBV2 and TRBJ1-6, with 7 bases matching TRBD1. CDR3 length: 16 amino acids. CDR1 and CDR2 from the germline V gene are SNHLY and FYNNEI. Unmatched junction bases numbered 10, after V lost 4 bases and J lost 7 bases. CDR3 region: CASSGKAGRGNSPLHF. CDR3 DNA sequence: TGTGCCAGCAGTGGAAAGGCTGGCAGGGGGAATTCACCCCTCCACTTT.

The chain employs TRBV7-9 and TRBJ1-2, with D tentatively TRBD1 (6 bases). Trimming removed 0 bases at V and 14 bases at J, with 10 bases between. Germline loops: CDR1 SEHNR, CDR2 FQNEAQ (reference sequence). The CDR3 has 11 residues. CDR3 sequence (DNA): TGTGCCAGCAGCTTAGCGGCAGGGGTTACCTTC. Its protein is CASSLAAGVTF.

The chain combines TRBV5-5 with TRBJ2-3; 12 nucleotides line up with TRBD2. The CDR3 is 16 residues long. Germline V lookup: CDR1 SGHKS, CDR2 YYEKEE (reference sequence). The junction had 3 bases not matched to a gene; V was cut back by 4 bases and J by 0 bases. This chain's CDR3 is CASSPGLAGSTDTQYF. The CDR3 DNA sequence: TGTGCCAGCAGCCCTGGACTAGCGGGGAGCACAGATACGCAGTATTTT.

This chain links TRBV3-1 (or the pseudogene TRBV3-2) with TRBJ1-2; 10 bases fit TRBD1. This CDR3 has 17 amino acids. V trimming: 0 bases; J trimming: 2 bases; junction bases outside the gene matches: 6. Germline V gene lookup returns CDR1 LGHDT and CDR2 YNNKEL (reference sequence). This CDR3 reads CASSQDLGQGRNYGYTF. The DNA of the CDR3 is TGTGCCAGCAGCCAAGACCTGGGACAGGGGAGGAACTATGGCTACACCTTC.

This sequence joins TRBV4-2 and TRBJ1-2, with 7 bases aligning to TRBD1. Germline V gene lookup returns CDR1 LGHNA and CDR2 YNFKEQ. V trimming: 3 bases; J trimming: 4 bases; junction bases outside the gene matches: 5. This CDR3 comprises 14 residues. The DNA of the CDR3 is TGTGCCAGCAGCCAGGAAGGGGGCTCCTATGGCTACACCTTC. Translation gives CASSQEGGSYGYTF.

The rearrangement uses TRBV30 and TRBJ1-1, with D perhaps TRBD1 (6 bases). There are 13 residues in the CDR3. V lost 3 bases, J lost 6 bases, and 14 bases lay in between. Germline loops: CDR1 GTSNPN, CDR2 SVGIG (reference sequence). CDR3 sequence (DNA): TGTGCCTGGAGGGACAGCGCCTGGTCTGAAGCTTTCTTT. Protein: CAWRDSAWSEAFF.

CDR3 sequence (DNA): TGTGCCAGCAGATCGGGACAGGGGATTCAGCCCCAGCATTTT. It is translated as CASRSGQGIQPQHF. This chain connects TRBV28 to TRBJ1-5; the match to TRBD1 covers 10 bases. The CDR3 contains 14 residues. Per the germline V gene, CDR1 is MDHEN and CDR2 is SYDVKM. With V trimmed by 6 bases and J by 6 bases, 5 bases remained unmatched.

The chain uses TRBV7-9 and TRBJ1-6; D ambiguous. Trimming left V 5 bases short and J 11 bases short, with 16 bases between. CDR1 and CDR2 from the germline V gene are SEHNR and FQNEAQ (reference sequence). The CDR3 is 14 amino acids. CDR3 sequence: CASSHARESTPLHF. CDR3 nucleotides: TGTGCCAGCAGCCATGCGAGGGAGAGCACACCCCTCCACTTT.

V is TRBV2 and J is TRBJ1-1, with D unclear. V was trimmed by 1 base and J by 1 base, leaving 10 bases between them. The CDR3 runs 15 residues. Germline CDR1 reads SNHLY; CDR2 reads FYNNEI. The CDR3 sequence: CASSEGRTANTEAFF. In nucleotides, the CDR3 is TGTGCCAGCAGTGAAGGGAGAACCGCGAACACTGAAGCTTTCTTT.

This sequence joins TRBV30 and TRBJ2-7; a possible D gene is TRBD1 (6 bases). The CDR3 sequence is 12 residues long. V was shortened by 3 bases and J by 10 bases, with 16 bases between the two germline ends. Germline values: CDR1 GTSNPN, CDR2 SVGIG (reference sequence). The CDR3 DNA reads as TGTGCCTGGAGGGACAGTCTCTACGGACAGTACTTC. Encoded protein: CAWRDSLYGQYF. Drawing the rest from reference TRBV30 and TRBJ2-7, the complete variable domain is SQTIHQWPATLVQPVGSPLSLECTVEGTSNPNLYWYRQAAGRGLQLLFYSVGIGQISSEVPQNLSASRPQDRQFILSSKKLLLSDSGFYLCAWRDSLYGQYFGPGTRLTVT.

The chain couples TRBV10-3 to TRBJ2-5; 15 nucleotides align to TRBD2. V gave up 6 bases and J gave up 5 bases; unmatched junction bases: 10. The germline CDR1 and CDR2 sequences are ENHRY and SYGVKD. CDR3 length: 17 residues. The CDR3 here is CAISAIGGTSGGETQYF. The CDR3 DNA reads TGTGCCATCAGCGCTATAGGCGGGACTAGCGGGGGGGAGACCCAGTACTTC.

The rearrangement links TRBV3-1 (or the pseudogene TRBV3-2) to TRBJ2-1; D is possibly TRBD2 (6 bases). CDR1 LGHDT and CDR2 YNNKEL come from the germline V gene (reference sequence). The V gene lost 1 base and the J gene lost 0 bases, with 10 bases spanning the gap. The CDR3 is made up of 16 amino acids. CDR3 DNA: TGTGCCAGCAGCCAAGGCCGGGGGAGCTCCTACAATGAGCAGTTCTTC. Amino acid sequence: CASSQGRGSSYNEQFF.

V is TRBV27 and J is TRBJ2-2, with TRBD1 matching over 7 bases. Germline CDR1 reads MNHEY; CDR2 reads SMNVEV (reference sequence). With V trimmed by 2 bases and J by 5 bases, 5 bases remained unmatched. The CDR3 is 15 amino acids. Here the CDR3 reads CASSLNRGSTGELFF. The CDR3 DNA follows: TGTGCCAGCAGTTTAAACAGGGGAAGTACCGGGGAGCTGTTTTTT.

The V and J genes are TRBV28 and TRBJ1-5; D is unclear. CDR1 and CDR2 (germline): MDHEN, SYDVKM. CDR3 length: 12 residues. V lost 1 base to trimming and J lost 6 bases, with 4 bases between them. The CDR3 region is CASSLSLQPQHF. CDR3 coding DNA: TGTGCCAGCAGTTTATCCCTTCAGCCCCAGCATTTT.